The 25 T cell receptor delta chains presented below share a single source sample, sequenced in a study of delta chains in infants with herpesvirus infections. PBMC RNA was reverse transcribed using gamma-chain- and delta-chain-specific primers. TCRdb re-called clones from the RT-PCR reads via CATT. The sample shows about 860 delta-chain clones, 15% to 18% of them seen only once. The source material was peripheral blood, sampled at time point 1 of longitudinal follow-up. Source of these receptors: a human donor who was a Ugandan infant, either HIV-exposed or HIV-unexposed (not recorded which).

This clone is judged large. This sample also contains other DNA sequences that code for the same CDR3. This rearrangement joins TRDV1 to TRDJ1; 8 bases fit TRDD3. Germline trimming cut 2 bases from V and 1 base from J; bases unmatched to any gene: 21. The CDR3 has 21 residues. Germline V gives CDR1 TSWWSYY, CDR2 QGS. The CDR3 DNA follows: TGTGCTCTTGGGGAAGGAGGAGGAGTACAGTGGGATACGCTGTGCACCGATAAACTCATCTTT. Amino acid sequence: CALGEGGGVQWDTLCTDKLIF.

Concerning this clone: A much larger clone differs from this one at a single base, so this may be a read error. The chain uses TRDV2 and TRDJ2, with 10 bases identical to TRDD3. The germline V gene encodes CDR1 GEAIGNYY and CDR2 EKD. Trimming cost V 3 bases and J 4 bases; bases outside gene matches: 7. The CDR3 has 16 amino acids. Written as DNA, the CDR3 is TGTGCCTGTGACGCATTACTGGGGGATGAGACAGCACAACTCTTCTTT. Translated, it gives CACDALLGDETAQLFF.

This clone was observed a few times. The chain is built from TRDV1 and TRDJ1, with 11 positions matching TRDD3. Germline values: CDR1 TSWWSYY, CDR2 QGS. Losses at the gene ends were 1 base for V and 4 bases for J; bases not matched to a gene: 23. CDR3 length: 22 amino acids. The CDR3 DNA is TGTGCTCTTGGGGAACACTATTCCTCTCCTACGTGGGTGGGGGATACGATCGATAAACTCATCTTT. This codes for CALGEHYSSPTWVGDTIDKLIF.

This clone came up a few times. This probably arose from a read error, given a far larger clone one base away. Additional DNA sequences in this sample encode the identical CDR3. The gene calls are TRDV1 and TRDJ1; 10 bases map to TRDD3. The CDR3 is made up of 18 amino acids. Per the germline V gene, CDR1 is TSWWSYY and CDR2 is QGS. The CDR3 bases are TGTGCTCTTGGGGAACTGACCTGGGGGATAAAGAACACGGATAAACTCATCTTT. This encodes CALGELTWGIKNTDKLIF.

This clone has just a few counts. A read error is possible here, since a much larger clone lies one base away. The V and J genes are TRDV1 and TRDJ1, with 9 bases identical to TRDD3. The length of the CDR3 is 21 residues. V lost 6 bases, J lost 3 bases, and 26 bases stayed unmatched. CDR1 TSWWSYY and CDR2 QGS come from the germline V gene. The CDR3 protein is CALGPYFTLLGESPYADKLIF. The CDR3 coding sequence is TGTGCTCTTGGACCCTATTTCACGTTACTGGGGGAGTCTCCGTACGCCGATAAACTCATCTTT.

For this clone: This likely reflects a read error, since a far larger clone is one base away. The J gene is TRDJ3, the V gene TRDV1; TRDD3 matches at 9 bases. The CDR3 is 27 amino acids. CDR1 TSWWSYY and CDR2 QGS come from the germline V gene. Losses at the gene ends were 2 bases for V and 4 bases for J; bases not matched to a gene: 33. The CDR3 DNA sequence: TGTGCTCTTGGGGAAGGGAAATCCTCCGCCCCTTACTGGGGGACAGAACATTCCTCTTGGGACACCCGACAGATGTTTTTC. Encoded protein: CALGEGKSSAPYWGTEHSSWDTRQMFF.

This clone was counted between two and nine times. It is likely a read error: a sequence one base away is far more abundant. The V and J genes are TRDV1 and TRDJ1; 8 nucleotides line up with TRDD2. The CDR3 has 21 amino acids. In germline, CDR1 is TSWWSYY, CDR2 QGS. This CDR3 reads CALGILPTSIRGASHTDKLTF. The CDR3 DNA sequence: TGTGCTCTTGGGATACTTCCTACGTCGATACGAGGTGCATCACACACCGATAAACTCACCTTT.

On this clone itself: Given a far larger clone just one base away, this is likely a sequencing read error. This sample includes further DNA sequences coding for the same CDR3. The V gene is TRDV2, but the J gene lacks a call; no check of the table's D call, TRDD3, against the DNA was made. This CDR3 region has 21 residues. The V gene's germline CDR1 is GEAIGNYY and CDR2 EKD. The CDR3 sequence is CACDTGWGIRDPSWDTRQMFF. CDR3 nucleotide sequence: TGTGCCTGTGACACCGGGTGGGGGATACGCGACCCCTCCTGGGACACCCGACAGATGTTTTTT.

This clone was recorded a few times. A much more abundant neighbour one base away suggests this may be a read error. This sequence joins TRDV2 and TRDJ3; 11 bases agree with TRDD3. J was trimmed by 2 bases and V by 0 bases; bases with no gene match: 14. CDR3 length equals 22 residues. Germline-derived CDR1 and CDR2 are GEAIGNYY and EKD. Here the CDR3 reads CACDTLPVLGDIAPWDTRQMFF. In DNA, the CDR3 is TGTGCCTGTGACACCCTCCCAGTACTGGGGGATATCGCCCCCTGGGACACCCGACAGATGTTTTTC.

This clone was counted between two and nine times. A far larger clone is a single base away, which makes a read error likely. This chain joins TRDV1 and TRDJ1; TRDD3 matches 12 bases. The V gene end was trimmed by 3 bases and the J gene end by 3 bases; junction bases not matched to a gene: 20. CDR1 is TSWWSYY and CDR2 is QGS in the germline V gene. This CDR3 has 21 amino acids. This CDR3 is CALGETIGTRIDWGIPDKLIF. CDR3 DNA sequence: TGTGCTCTTGGGGAGACCATCGGAACCAGGATCGACTGGGGGATACCCGATAAACTCATCTTT.

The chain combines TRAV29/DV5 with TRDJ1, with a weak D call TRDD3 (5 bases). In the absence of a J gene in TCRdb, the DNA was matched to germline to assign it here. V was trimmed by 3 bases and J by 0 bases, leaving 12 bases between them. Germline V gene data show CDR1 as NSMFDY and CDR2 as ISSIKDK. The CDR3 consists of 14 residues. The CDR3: CAATTGKYTDKLIF. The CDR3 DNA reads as TGTGCAGCAACGACGGGGAAGTACACCGATAAACTCATCTTT.

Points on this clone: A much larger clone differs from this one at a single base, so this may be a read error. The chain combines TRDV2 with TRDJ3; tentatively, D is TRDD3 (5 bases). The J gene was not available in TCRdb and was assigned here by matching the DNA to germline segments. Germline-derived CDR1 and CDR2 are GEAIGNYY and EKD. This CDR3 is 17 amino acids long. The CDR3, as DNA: TGTGCCCGTGACGGGACTGGAGGGTCCTGGGACACCCGACAGATGTTTTTC. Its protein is CARDGTGGSWDTRQMFF.

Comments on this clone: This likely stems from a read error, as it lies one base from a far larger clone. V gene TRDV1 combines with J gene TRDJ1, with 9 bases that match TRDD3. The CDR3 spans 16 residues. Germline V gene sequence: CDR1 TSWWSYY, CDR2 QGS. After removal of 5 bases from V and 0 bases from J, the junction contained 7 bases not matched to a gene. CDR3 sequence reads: CALGCYWGTYTDKLIF. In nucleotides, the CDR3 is TGTGCTCTTGGGTGCTACTGGGGGACCTACACCGATAAACTCATCTTT.

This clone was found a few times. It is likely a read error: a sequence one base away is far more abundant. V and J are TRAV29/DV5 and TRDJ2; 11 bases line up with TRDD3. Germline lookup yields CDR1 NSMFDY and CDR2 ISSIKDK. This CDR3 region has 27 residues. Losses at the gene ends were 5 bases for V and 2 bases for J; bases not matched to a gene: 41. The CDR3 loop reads CAAPSDFHSYRTTTGGYGSRLTAQLFF. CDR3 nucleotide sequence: TGTGCAGCGCCGTCGGACTTCCATTCCTACCGGACTACTACTGGGGGATATGGGTCGAGATTGACAGCACAACTCTTCTTT.

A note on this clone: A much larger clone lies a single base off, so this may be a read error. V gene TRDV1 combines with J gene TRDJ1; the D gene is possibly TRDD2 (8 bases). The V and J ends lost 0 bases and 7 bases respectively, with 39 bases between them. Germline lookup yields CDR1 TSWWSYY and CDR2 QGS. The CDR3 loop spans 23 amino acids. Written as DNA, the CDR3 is TGTGCTCTTGGGGAACTTGTCCCCCACTTCCTACGATTGGGGATAGGGGAGTGCGTTAAACTCATCTTT. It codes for CALGELVPHFLRLGIGECVKLIF.

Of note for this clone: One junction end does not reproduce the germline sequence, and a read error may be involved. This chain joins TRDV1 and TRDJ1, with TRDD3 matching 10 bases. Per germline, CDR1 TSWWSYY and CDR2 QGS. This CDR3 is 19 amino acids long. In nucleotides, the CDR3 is TGTGCTCTTGGGGAACTATCAACCCTTACTGGGGGATGCACCGATAAACCCATCTTT. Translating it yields CALGELSTLTGGCTDKPIF.

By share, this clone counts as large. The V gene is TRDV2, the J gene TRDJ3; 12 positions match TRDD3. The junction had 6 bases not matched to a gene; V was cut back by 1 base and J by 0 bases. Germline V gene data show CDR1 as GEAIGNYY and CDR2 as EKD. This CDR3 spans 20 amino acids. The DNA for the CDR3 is TGTGCCTGTGACACAACTGGGGGATACTCAATCTCCTGGGACACCCGACAGATGTTTTTC. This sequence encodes CACDTTGGYSISWDTRQMFF.

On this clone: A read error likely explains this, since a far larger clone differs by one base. CDR3 nucleotides: TGTGCCCGTGACCCTACTGGGGGATACGACTCTTACTCCTGGGACACCCGACAGATGTTTTTC. Translation gives CARDPTGGYDSYSWDTRQMFF. The chain recombines TRDV2 with TRDJ3; 13 bases are shared with TRDD3. TCRdb does not report a J gene; here it was assigned by matching the DNA to germline references. This CDR3 comprises 21 residues. Germline CDR1 and CDR2: GEAIGNYY and EKD.

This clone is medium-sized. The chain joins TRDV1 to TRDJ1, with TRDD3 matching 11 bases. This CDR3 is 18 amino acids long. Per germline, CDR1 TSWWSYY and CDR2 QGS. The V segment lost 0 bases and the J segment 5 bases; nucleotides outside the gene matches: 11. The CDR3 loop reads CALGELPYWGIKLDKLIF. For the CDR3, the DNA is TGTGCTCTTGGGGAACTACCGTACTGGGGGATAAAATTAGATAAACTCATCTTT.

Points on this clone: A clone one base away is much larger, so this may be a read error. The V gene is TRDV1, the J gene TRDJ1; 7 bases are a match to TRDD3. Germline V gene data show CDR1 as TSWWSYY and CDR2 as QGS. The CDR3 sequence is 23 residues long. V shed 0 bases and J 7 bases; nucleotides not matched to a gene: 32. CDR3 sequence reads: CALGELVPHFPRLGIGEFVKLIF. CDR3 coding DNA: TGTGCTCTTGGGGAACTTGTCCCCCACTTCCCACGATTGGGGATAGGGGAGTTCGTTAAACTCATCTTT.

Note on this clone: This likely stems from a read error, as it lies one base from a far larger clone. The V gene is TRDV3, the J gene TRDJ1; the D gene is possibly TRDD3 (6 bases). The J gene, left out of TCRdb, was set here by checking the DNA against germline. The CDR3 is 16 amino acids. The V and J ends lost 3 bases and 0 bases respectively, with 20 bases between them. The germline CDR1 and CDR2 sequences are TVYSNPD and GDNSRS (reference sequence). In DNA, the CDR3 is TGTGCCTTACCATTCCAAGGGGGACTCAACACCGATAAACTCATCTTT. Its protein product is CALPFQGGLNTDKLIF. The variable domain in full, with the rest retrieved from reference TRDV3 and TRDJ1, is CDKVTQSSPDQTVASGSEVVLLCTYDTVYSNPDLFWYRIRPDYSFQFVFYGDNSRSEGADFTQGRFSVKHILTQKAFHLVISPVRTEDSATYYCALPFQGGLNTDKLIFGKGTRVTVEP.

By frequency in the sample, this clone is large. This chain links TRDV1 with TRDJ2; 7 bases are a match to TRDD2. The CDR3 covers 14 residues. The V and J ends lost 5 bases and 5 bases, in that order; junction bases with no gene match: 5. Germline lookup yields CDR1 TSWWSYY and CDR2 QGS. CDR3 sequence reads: CALGTPSFTAQLFF. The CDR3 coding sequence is TGTGCTCTTGGGACCCCTTCCTTTACAGCACAACTCTTCTTT.

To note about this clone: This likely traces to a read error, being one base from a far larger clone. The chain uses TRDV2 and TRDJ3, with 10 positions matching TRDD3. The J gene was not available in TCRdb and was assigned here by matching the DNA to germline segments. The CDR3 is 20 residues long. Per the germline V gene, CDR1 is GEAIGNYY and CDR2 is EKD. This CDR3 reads CACDALLGDSSSWDTRQMFF. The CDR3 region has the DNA TGCGCCTGTGACGCTCTACTGGGGGATTCCAGCTCCTGGGACACCCGACAGATGTTTTTC.

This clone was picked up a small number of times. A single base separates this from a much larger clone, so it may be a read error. This CDR3 reads CALGEDDWGLPTYTGGNTDKLIF. The CDR3 region has the DNA TGTGCTCTTGGGGAAGACGATTGGGGCCTTCCTACTTATACTGGGGGAAACACCGATAAACTCATCTTT. This chain links TRDV1 with TRDJ1; D tentatively fits TRDD2 or TRDD3 (9 bases each). Between the trimmed V and J ends, which lost 2 bases and 0 bases, there was a span of 34 bases. The germline V gene encodes CDR1 TSWWSYY and CDR2 QGS. This CDR3 is built from 23 residues.

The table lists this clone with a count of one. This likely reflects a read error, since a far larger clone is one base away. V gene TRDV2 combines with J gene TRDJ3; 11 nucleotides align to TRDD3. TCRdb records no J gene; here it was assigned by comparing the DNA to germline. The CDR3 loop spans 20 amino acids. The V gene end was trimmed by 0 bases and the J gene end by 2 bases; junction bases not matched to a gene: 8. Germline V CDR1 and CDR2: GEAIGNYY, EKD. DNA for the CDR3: TGTGCCTGTGACACCGCTGGGGGATACACTAGCCCCTGGGACACCCGACAGATGTTTTTC. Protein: CACDTAGGYTSPWDTRQMFF.